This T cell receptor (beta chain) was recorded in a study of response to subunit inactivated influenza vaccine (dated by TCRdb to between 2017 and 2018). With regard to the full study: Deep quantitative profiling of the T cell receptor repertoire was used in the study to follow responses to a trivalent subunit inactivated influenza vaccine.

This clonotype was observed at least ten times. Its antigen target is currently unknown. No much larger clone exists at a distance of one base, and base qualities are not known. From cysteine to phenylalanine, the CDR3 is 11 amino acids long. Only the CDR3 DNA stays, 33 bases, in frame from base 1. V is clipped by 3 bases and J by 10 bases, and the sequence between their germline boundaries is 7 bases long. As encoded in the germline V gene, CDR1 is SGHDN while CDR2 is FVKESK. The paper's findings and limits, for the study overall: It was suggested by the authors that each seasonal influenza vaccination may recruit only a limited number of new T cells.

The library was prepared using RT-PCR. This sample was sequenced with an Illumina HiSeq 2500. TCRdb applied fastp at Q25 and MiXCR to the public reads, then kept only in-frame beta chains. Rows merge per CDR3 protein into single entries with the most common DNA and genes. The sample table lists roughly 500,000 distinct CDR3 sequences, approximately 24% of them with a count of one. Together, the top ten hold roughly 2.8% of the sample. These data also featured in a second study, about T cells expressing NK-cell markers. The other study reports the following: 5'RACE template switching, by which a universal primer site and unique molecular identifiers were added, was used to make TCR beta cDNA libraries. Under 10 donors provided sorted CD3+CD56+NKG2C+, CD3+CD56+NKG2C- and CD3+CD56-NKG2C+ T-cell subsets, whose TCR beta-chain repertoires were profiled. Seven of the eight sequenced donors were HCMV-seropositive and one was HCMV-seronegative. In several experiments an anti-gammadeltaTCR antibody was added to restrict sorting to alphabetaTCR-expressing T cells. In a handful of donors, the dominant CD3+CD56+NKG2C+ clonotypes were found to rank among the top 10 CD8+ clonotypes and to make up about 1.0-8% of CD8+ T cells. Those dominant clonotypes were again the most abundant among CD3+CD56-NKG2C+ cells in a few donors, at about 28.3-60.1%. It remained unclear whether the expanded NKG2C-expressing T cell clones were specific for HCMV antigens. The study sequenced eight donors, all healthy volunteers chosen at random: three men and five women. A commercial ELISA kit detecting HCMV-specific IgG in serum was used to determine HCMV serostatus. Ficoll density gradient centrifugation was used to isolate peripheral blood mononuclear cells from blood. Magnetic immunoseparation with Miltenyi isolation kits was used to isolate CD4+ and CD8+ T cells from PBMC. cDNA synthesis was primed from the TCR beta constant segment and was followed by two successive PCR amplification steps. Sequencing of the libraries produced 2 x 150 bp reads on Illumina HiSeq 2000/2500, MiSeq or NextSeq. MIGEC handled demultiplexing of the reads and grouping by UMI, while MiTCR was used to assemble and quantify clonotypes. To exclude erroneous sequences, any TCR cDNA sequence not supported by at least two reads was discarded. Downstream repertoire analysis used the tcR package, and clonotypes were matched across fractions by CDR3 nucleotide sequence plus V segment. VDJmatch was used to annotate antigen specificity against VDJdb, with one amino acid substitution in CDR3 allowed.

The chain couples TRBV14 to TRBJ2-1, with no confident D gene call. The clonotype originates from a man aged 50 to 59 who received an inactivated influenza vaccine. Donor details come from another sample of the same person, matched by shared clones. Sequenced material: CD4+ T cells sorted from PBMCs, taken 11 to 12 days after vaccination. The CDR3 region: CASSQVQEQFF. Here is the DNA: TGTGCCAGCAGCCAGGTCCAGGAGCAGTTCTTC.